The 19 T cell receptor beta chains reported below all come from one sample, sequenced in a study of OX40 agonist ivuxolimab in advanced cancers. Profiled with immunoSEQ multiplex PCR; TCRdb holds only in-frame clones, not every one. The sample contains several thousand clones, 94% of which appear only once. This sample comprised CD4+ or CD8+ T cells sorted from blood, obtained in a trial of the OX40 agonist ivuxolimab. Every receptor here comes from an adult with an advanced solid tumor such as melanoma, head and neck, liver or kidney cancer.

The chain uses TRBV5-1 and TRBJ1-5; 11 bases are a match to TRBD1. The CDR3 runs to 18 residues. Germline V lookup: CDR1 SGHRS, CDR2 YFSETQ. V trimming: 2 bases; J trimming: 7 bases; junction bases outside the gene matches: 14. The CDR3 is CASSFTSGTGGAGQPQHF. Here the CDR3 DNA reads TGCGCCAGCAGCTTCACGTCCGGGACAGGGGGGGCAGGCCAGCCCCAGCATTTT.

The genes are TRBV30 and TRBJ1-6; 7 bases match TRBD1. The length of the CDR3 is 14 residues. The V and J ends lost 3 bases and 7 bases, in that order; junction bases with no gene match: 6. CDR1 is GTSNPN and CDR2 is SVGIG in the germline V gene (reference sequence). CDR3: CAWSLKGGNSPLHF. DNA for the CDR3: TGTGCCTGGAGCCTAAAAGGGGGCAATTCACCCCTCCACTTT.

This clone was picked up a small number of times. The chain combines TRBV6-5 with TRBJ2-2; D possibly corresponds to TRBD2 (5 bases). Deletions cut 5 bases from V and 6 bases from J, with 10 bases between. This CDR3 is built from 13 residues. CDR1 is MNHEY, CDR2 SVGAGI, per germline. As DNA, the CDR3 is TGTGCCAGCAGTCCCGGACTGGCCGGGGAGCTGTTTTTT. It is translated as CASSPGLAGELFF.

The V call is TRBV6-9, the J call TRBJ1-2, with 9 nucleotides matching TRBD1. CDR3 length equals 16 residues. V was clipped by 5 bases and J by 0 bases; unmatched bases: 7. Germline CDR1 reads MNHGY; CDR2 reads SVAAGI. The CDR3 coding sequence is TGTGCCAGCAGTCTAACGAGACAGGGGGCTAACTATGGCTACACCTTC. Translated: CASSLTRQGANYGYTF.

V usage is TRBV9 and J usage is TRBJ2-7; D is ambiguous. The V and J ends lost 4 bases and 9 bases respectively, with 17 bases between them. CDR3 size: 13 residues. Per the germline V gene, CDR1 is SGDLS and CDR2 is YYNGEE. Written as DNA, the CDR3 is TGTGCCAGCAGCCTCCCCCTGGGTCTTTCGCAGTACTTC. Amino acid sequence: CASSLPLGLSQYF.

This clone was found a few times. The CDR3: CASSLVGYEQYF. The CDR3 DNA reads TGTGCCAGCAGCTTGGTGGGCTACGAGCAGTACTTC. The V call is TRBV5-6, the J call TRBJ2-7; D is unclear. Per germline, CDR1 SGHDT and CDR2 YYEEEE. Trimming took off 0 bases at V and 3 bases at J, with 4 bases between the two ends. The CDR3 consists of 12 residues. The whole variable domain, filled in from reference TRBV5-6 and TRBJ2-7, reads DAGVTQSPTHLIKTRGQQVTLRCSPKSGHDTVSWYQQALGQGPQFIFQYYEEEERQRGNFPDRFSGHQFPNYSSELNVNALLLGDSALYLCASSLVGYEQYFGPGTRLTVT.

The rearrangement links TRBV6-1 to TRBJ1-2, with 7 bases aligning to TRBD1. V trimming: 7 bases; J trimming: 0 bases; junction bases outside the gene matches: 5. CDR1 is MNHNS, CDR2 SASEGT, per germline. The CDR3 length is 14 residues. CDR3 DNA sequence: TGTGCCAGCAAAGCCGGGACAGCTAACTATGGCTACACCTTC. This translates into CASKAGTANYGYTF.

The rearrangement links TRBV6-6 to TRBJ2-5; 8 nucleotides line up with TRBD2. The CDR3 totals 15 residues. The V segment lost 0 bases and the J segment 3 bases; nucleotides outside the gene matches: 3. Germline V gene lookup returns CDR1 MNHNY and CDR2 SVGAGI (reference sequence). CDR3 sequence reads: CASSYSSGREETQYF. The CDR3 DNA is TGTGCCAGCAGTTACTCGTCCGGGAGGGAAGAGACCCAGTACTTC.

The chain combines TRBV4-2 with TRBJ2-7; unclear D gene. V gave up 4 bases and J gave up 2 bases, with 6 bases separating them. The CDR3 totals 12 residues. CDR1 and CDR2 from the germline V gene are LGHNA and YNFKEQ. CDR3 protein: CASSPGTYEQYF. CDR3 sequence (DNA): TGTGCCAGCAGCCCTGGGACCTACGAGCAGTACTTC.

The V and J genes are TRBV5-4 and TRBJ1-4; D perhaps matches TRBD1 (6 bases). This CDR3 is 15 amino acids long. Trimming cost V 0 bases and J 4 bases, with 10 bases left between them. CDR1 and CDR2 from the germline V gene are SGHNT and YYREEE (reference sequence). The CDR3 DNA sequence: TGTGCCAGCAGCTTGGAGGGGGGGATTAATGAAAAACTGTTTTTT. Its protein is CASSLEGGINEKLFF.

The CDR3 DNA reads TGTGCCAGCACCCAAGGGGGGGGCACCGGGGAGCTGTTTTTT. The encoded protein is CASTQGGGTGELFF. This chain links TRBV6-4 with TRBJ2-2, with D possibly matching TRBD2 (7 bases). Between the trimmed V and J ends, which lost 7 bases and 4 bases, there was a span of 13 bases. The CDR3 contains 14 residues. Germline V gene data show CDR1 as MRHNA and CDR2 as SNTAGT.

The rearrangement joins TRBV27 to TRBJ2-1; D is undetermined. Per the germline V gene, CDR1 is MNHEY and CDR2 is SMNVEV (reference sequence). The V and J ends lost 2 bases and 4 bases respectively, with 12 bases between them. The CDR3 has 15 residues. This CDR3 reads CASSLEVAIYNEQFF. The CDR3 nucleotides read TGTGCCAGCAGTTTAGAGGTCGCGATTTACAATGAGCAGTTCTTC.

The sample holds one count of this clone. The DNA for the CDR3 is TGTGCCAGCAGCCAAGATGGGGGGCTTAGTGGCTACACCTTC. Translating gives CASSQDGGLSGYTF. The J gene is TRBJ1-2, the V gene TRBV14; maybe TRBD1 (6 bases). CDR1 and CDR2 (germline): SGHDN, FVKESK. V was cut by 0 bases and J by 7 bases, with 12 bases left in between. The CDR3 has 14 residues.

V usage is TRBV11-1 and J usage is TRBJ1-1, with 7 bases fitting TRBD1. J gave up 1 base and V 3 bases, and 5 bases lay outside the gene matches. The CDR3 loop spans 15 amino acids. Germline loops: CDR1 SGHAT, CDR2 FQDESV (reference sequence). CDR3 in amino acids: CASSLPDRTNTEAFF. In DNA, the CDR3 is TGTGCCAGCAGCTTGCCGGACAGGACGAACACTGAAGCTTTCTTT.

DNA for the CDR3: TGCGCCAGCAGCTTTCCTCCCCAGGGGACAGATACGCAGTATTTT. This sequence encodes CASSFPPQGTDTQYF. V is TRBV5-1 and J is TRBJ2-3; weak D call: TRBD1 (6 bases). This CDR3 spans 15 amino acids. The V end was cut by 2 bases, the J end by 3 bases, with 13 bases between. The V gene's germline CDR1 is SGHRS and CDR2 YFSETQ.

Only one count was recorded for this clone. The J gene is TRBJ1-5, the V gene TRBV5-1, with D perhaps TRBD1 (6 bases). Trimming removed 5 bases at V and 5 bases at J, with 11 bases between. Per germline, CDR1 SGHRS and CDR2 YFSETQ. The CDR3 has 13 amino acids. The CDR3 nucleotides read TGCGCCAGCAGGGACAGAGAAGATCAGCCCCAGCATTTT. This sequence encodes CASRDREDQPQHF.

This chain links TRBV19 with TRBJ2-7; the D gene is possibly TRBD1 (6 bases). Looked up from germline, CDR1 is LNHDA and CDR2 is SQIVND (reference sequence). With 3 bases removed from V and 2 bases from J, the gap between germline ends came to 14 bases. The length of the CDR3 is 15 residues. Here the CDR3 reads CASSILGQSPYEQYF. CDR3 sequence (DNA): TGTGCCAGTAGTATTTTAGGACAGTCCCCCTACGAGCAGTACTTC.

The chain joins TRBV5-1 to TRBJ2-5, with 12 bases matching TRBD1. Germline V CDR1 and CDR2: SGHRS, YFSETQ. The CDR3 runs to 16 residues. V was pared by 4 bases and J by 4 bases, with 8 bases of the junction left unmatched. CDR3 in amino acids: CASSPGTGGWGETQYF. The CDR3 DNA sequence: TGCGCCAGCAGCCCCGGGACAGGGGGCTGGGGAGAGACCCAGTACTTC.

The rearrangement joins TRBV7-9 to TRBJ2-3, with D perhaps being TRBD1 or TRBD2 (5 bases each). The germline V and J ends were trimmed by 4 bases and 4 bases, with 12 bases remaining between them. The CDR3 runs 14 residues. CDR1 and CDR2 (germline): SEHNR, FQNEAQ (reference sequence). CDR3 DNA sequence: TGTGCCAGCAGCTCCGGCCAGGGAGCAGATACGCAGTATTTT. It is translated as CASSSGQGADTQYF.